This T cell receptor (beta chain) was profiled in a study of T cell changes during pregnancy in multiple sclerosis. Sequenced by immunoSEQ multiplex PCR; TCRdb stores in-frame clones only, minus some. This repertoire shows 78,000 or so clones, around 90% found once; its top ten account for approximately 0.41%. V gave up 3 bases and J gave up 6 bases; unmatched junction bases: 6. Per germline, CDR1 SNHLY and CDR2 FYNNEI. The CDR3 has 15 amino acids. The chain combines TRBV2 with TRBJ1-5, with 9 bases aligning to TRBD1. The sequence was collected from a female donor with multiple sclerosis, enrolled in a pregnancy study. The source was CD4+ T cells from peripheral blood mononuclear cells, collected before pregnancy. The DNA for the CDR3 is TGTGCCAGCAGTGATGTTTCGACAGGGGGTCAGCCCCAGCATTTT. It translates to CASSDVSTGGQPQHF.